What follows is one T cell receptor beta chain and its context. The sample holds many counts of this clonotype. Its antigen is unknown. One base away there is no much larger clone; base qualities are not given. This sample is part of a study of T-cell reconstitution after alpha-beta-depleted transplantation in children (TCRdb year 2016). Concerning the study at large: Using TCR repertoire profiling, the study followed T-cell immune reconstitution in a quantitative way in children after TCRalphabeta/CD19-depleted allogeneic hematopoietic cell transplantation.

The library was prepared using PCR. The instrument was an Illumina HiSeq 2500. Molecular barcoding was employed in the preparation of TCR libraries, with unique molecular identifiers being used to normalize TCRbeta repertoire quantification. TCRdb itself trimmed the public reads at Q25 with fastp, ran MiXCR and retained productive beta chains. Each entry is one CDR3 protein sequence, shown with its most common DNA and genes. Counted in this sample were hundreds of thousands of distinct CDR3 sequences; approximately 15% of them appeared once. Of the sample, around 0.96% falls within the top ten clones. Reading from cysteine to phenylalanine, the CDR3 counts 11 amino acids. The retained sequence is limited to the CDR3, 33 bases, with the frame set at the first base. Relative to germline, V is 1 base shorter and J is 13 bases shorter, with 12 bases between their ends. The germline V gene gives CDR1 as SQVTM and CDR2 as ANQGSEA.

Here the sequenced sample was PBMCs from the stem cell graft donor, taken from the stem cell graft. Recombination joined TRBV29-1 with TRBJ2-3, with the D call perhaps TRBD1 or TRBD2, each one matching 6 bases. The TCR sequence derives from a human donor who donated a stem cell graft to a child with acute myeloid leukemia. CDR3 reads: CSVEGGGQKYF. In nucleotides, the sequence is TGCAGCGTTGAAGGTGGGGGGCAGAAGTATTTT.